The next 12 T cell receptor beta chains were all read from a single sample in a study of T-cell memory formation after mild COVID-19. Via MiXCR, TCRdb re-called the 5' RACE reads, giving one row per CDR3 protein. The data contain roughly 480,000 distinct CDR3 sequences, more than 20% of them singletons. Sequenced material: PBMCs or a T cell subset sorted from them (not recorded which). The receptors were gathered from an adult woman who had mild COVID-19 (a few samples of this study predate the infection). Cell type and time point are not known.

The rearrangement uses TRBV20-1 and TRBJ2-3; 7 bases map to TRBD1. The CDR3 is made up of 17 amino acids. Germline values: CDR1 DFQATT, CDR2 SNEGSKA (reference sequence). Trimming at V came to 1 base and at J to 2 bases, leaving 12 bases not matched to a gene. CDR3 region: CSARVGGGQGHTDTQYF. The CDR3 DNA sequence: TGCAGTGCTAGAGTAGGGGGCGGGCAGGGCCACACAGATACGCAGTATTTT.

This clonotype was recorded a few times. This chain connects TRBV7-9 to TRBJ2-1; possibly TRBD1 for D (5 bases). CDR1 and CDR2 from the germline V gene are SEHNR and FQNEAQ (reference sequence). Trimming cost V 1 base and J 5 bases, with 12 bases left between them. CDR3 length: 15 amino acids. The CDR3 sequence is CASSLDGARDNEQFF. The CDR3 bases are TGTGCCAGCAGCTTAGATGGGGCCAGAGACAATGAGCAGTTCTTC.

This clonotype was observed a few times. V and J are TRBV9 and TRBJ1-2; no reliable D call. CDR1 is SGDLS and CDR2 is YYNGEE in the germline V gene. The CDR3 sequence is 17 residues long. Trimming took off 0 bases at V and 0 bases at J, with 15 bases between the two ends. CDR3 in DNA: TGTGCCAGCAGCGTAGCTTTATTCGATAAGTCTAACTATGGCTACACCTTC. Translating gives CASSVALFDKSNYGYTF. The whole variable domain, remainder taken from reference TRBV9 and TRBJ1-2, is DSGVTQTPKHLITATGQRVTLRCSPRSGDLSVYWYQQSLDQGLQFLIQYYNGEERAKGNILERFSAQQFPDLHSELNLSSLELGDSALYFCASSVALFDKSNYGYTFGSGTRLTVV.

V usage is TRBV15 and J usage is TRBJ2-7; 7 bases match TRBD2. V gave up 5 bases and J gave up 2 bases; unmatched junction bases: 9. The CDR3 totals 15 residues. Germline CDR1 is LNHNV and CDR2 is YYDKDF (reference sequence). In DNA, the CDR3 is TGTGCCACCAGCGGGGGAATGGCGGGGGCCTACGAGCAGTACTTC. This sequence encodes CATSGGMAGAYEQYF.

This chain's CDR3 is CASSFVVGDEQFF. CDR3 in DNA: TGTGCCAGCAGCTTTGTTGTCGGAGATGAGCAGTTCTTC. J is TRBJ2-1 and V is TRBV7-6, with D hard to call. V lost 3 bases and J lost 8, with 11 bases in between. CDR1 is SGHVS, CDR2 FNYEAQ, per germline. This CDR3 is built from 13 residues.

This chain joins TRBV30 and TRBJ2-2; weak D call: TRBD2 (6 bases). V was pared by 2 bases and J by 1 base, with 11 bases between. The CDR3 spans 15 residues. In germline, CDR1 is GTSNPN, CDR2 SVGIG (reference sequence). The CDR3 nucleotides read TGTGCCTGGAGTTCGGGGGACCTGAACACCGGGGAGCTGTTTTTT. Translating it yields CAWSSGDLNTGELFF.

In its sample, this clonotype was seen a few times. The genes are TRBV7-3 and TRBJ2-1; no firm D call. The germline V gene has CDR1 SGHTA and CDR2 FQGTGA. Trimming stripped 2 bases from V and 5 bases from J, with 16 bases between. This CDR3 is built from 16 residues. This chain's CDR3 is CASSLGPRGVNNEQFF. CDR3 DNA: TGTGCCAGCAGCTTAGGTCCTAGAGGAGTGAACAATGAGCAGTTCTTC.

V and J are TRBV14 and TRBJ2-2, with D unresolved. The CDR3 covers 13 residues. Germline CDR1 is SGHDN and CDR2 is FVKESK. V lost 4 bases, J lost 5 bases, and 8 bases lay in between. CDR3 coding DNA: TGTGCCAGCAGCCGTGCCCGAACCGGGGAGCTGTTTTTT. This sequence encodes CASSRARTGELFF.

V is TRBV20-1 and J is TRBJ2-3; unclear D gene. V was shortened by 2 bases and J by 2 bases, with 20 bases between the two germline ends. There are 17 residues in the CDR3. CDR1 DFQATT and CDR2 SNEGSKA come from the germline V gene (reference sequence). CDR3 coding DNA: TGCAGTGCTAGATGGGTTAGTGAGGATCTGGCCACAGATACGCAGTATTTT. This encodes CSARWVSEDLATDTQYF.

This clonotype was counted only a few times. This chain joins TRBV11-1 and TRBJ2-1, with a possible D match to TRBD2 (5 bases). Germline CDR1 reads SGHAT; CDR2 reads FQDESV (reference sequence). The CDR3 extends over 17 amino acids. Trimming removed 5 bases from V and 4 bases from J, with 21 bases in between. Here the CDR3 DNA reads TGTGCCAGCAGCGGGCGGGTCCCGAGGTCGGTTTACAATGAGCAGTTCTTC. Its protein is CASSGRVPRSVYNEQFF.

V and J are TRBV5-1 and TRBJ2-3; D unresolved. There are 18 residues in the CDR3. V gave up 0 bases and J gave up 5 bases, with 22 bases separating them. The V gene's germline CDR1 is SGHRS and CDR2 YFSETQ. In DNA, the CDR3 is TGCGCCAGCAGCTTGGGGCGTCCCACCACACCAGTAGGAGATACGCAGTATTTT. It encodes CASSLGRPTTPVGDTQYF.

This chain connects TRBV9 to TRBJ2-3, with a weak D call TRBD2 (6 bases). The germline V gene encodes CDR1 SGDLS and CDR2 YYNGEE. Trimming cost V 3 bases and J 4 bases, with 15 bases left between them. The CDR3 totals 15 residues. CDR3 loop: CASSAEIGRPDTQYF. The CDR3 DNA follows: TGTGCCAGCAGCGCCGAGATAGGGAGGCCAGATACGCAGTATTTT.